The 32 T cell receptor beta chains below all came from one sample that was sequenced in a study of T cell responses to AZD1222 COVID-19 vaccine (dated by TCRdb to the early 2020s). The time point label for this specimen denotes: about 28 days (+/-7) after the second vaccine dose. Library generation was performed with the immunoSEQ multiplex PCR assay. TCRdb stores this immuneACCESS table with in-frame sequences only. Part of the clones is absent; in the studies checked, under half of the shortfall reflects unresolved V genes, and no reason is known for the rest. This sample is represented by tens of thousands of clones; around 80% of them were singletons. Over 15% of the sample rests with the top ten. This specimen consisted of peripheral blood, obtained 28 days after the second AZD1222 dose. The receptors come from an adult who received the AZD1222 COVID-19 vaccine.

The genes are TRBV27 and TRBJ1-6; D gene uncertain. Germline V gives CDR1 MNHEY, CDR2 SMNVEV (reference sequence). The CDR3 contains 14 residues. V lost 6 bases to trimming and J lost 10 bases, with 16 bases between them. For the CDR3, the DNA is TGTGCCAGCAGCCCCCGATTGGAATACTCACCCCTCCACTTT. This translates into CASSPRLEYSPLHF.

The chain combines TRBV25-1 with TRBJ1-4; no definite D call. With 7 bases removed from V and 8 bases from J, the gap between germline ends came to 14 bases. The V gene's germline CDR1 is MGHDK and CDR2 SYGVNS. The CDR3 length is 13 residues. DNA for the CDR3: TGTGCCAGCAACCGAGACCCCAGGGAAAAACTGTTTTTT. Translating it yields CASNRDPREKLFF. Combining the CDR3 with reference TRBV25-1 and TRBJ1-4 gives the whole variable domain EADIYQTPRYLVIGTGKKITLECSQTMGHDKMYWYQQDPGMELHLIHYSYGVNSTEKGDLSSESTVSRIRTEHFPLTLESARPSHTSQYLCASNRDPREKLFFGSGTQLSVL.

This rearrangement joins TRBV28 to TRBJ2-1, with TRBD2 identical over 12 bases. The CDR3 has 14 amino acids. The V gene's germline CDR1 is MDHEN and CDR2 SYDVKM. The trim removed 5 bases at V and 8 bases at J, leaving 4 bases unmatched. Written as DNA, the CDR3 is TGTGCCAGCAGTGGACTAGCGGGGTTCCATGAGCAGTTCTTC. Amino acids: CASSGLAGFHEQFF.

The chain links TRBV5-4 to TRBJ1-4; D may be TRBD1 (5 bases). The CDR3 contains 14 residues. The V gene lost 0 bases and the J gene lost 8 bases, with 11 bases spanning the gap. From germline, CDR1 is SGHNT and CDR2 YYREEE (reference sequence). This CDR3 reads CASSLGGRLEKLFF. CDR3 sequence (DNA): TGTGCCAGCAGCTTGGGGGGCCGTCTGGAAAAACTGTTTTTT.

CDR3 nucleotide sequence: TGTGCCAGCAGCCCCGGACAGGTTAGCACAGATACGCAGTATTTT. Protein: CASSPGQVSTDTQYF. This chain uses TRBV11-1 with TRBJ2-3, with TRBD1 matching over 7 bases. With V trimmed by 5 bases and J by 0 bases, 5 bases remained unmatched. The CDR3 is 15 residues long. CDR1 is SGHAT, CDR2 FQDESV, per germline (reference sequence).

This clone was counted a few times. This chain connects TRBV5-4 to TRBJ1-1, with D possibly matching TRBD1 (6 bases). Germline V gene lookup returns CDR1 SGHNT and CDR2 YYREEE (reference sequence). The CDR3 loop spans 13 amino acids. V lost 2 bases and J lost 6, with 11 bases in between. The CDR3 DNA is TGTGCCAGCAGCTTAGGACAGAGGTCTGAAGCTTTCTTT. As protein: CASSLGQRSEAFF. Full variable domain (outside the CDR3, taken from reference TRBV5-4 and TRBJ1-1): ETGVTQSPTHLIKTRGQQVTLRCSSQSGHNTVSWYQQALGQGPQFIFQYYREEENGRGNFPPRFSGLQFPNYSSELNVNALELDDSALYLCASSLGQRSEAFFGQGTRLTVV.

The chain joins TRBV6-1 to TRBJ1-5, with D possibly TRBD1 on 5 matching bases. V was trimmed by 3 bases and J by 6 bases, leaving 9 bases between them. The germline V gene has CDR1 MNHNS and CDR2 SASEGT. This CDR3 has 13 amino acids. The CDR3: CASSESGFQPQHF. The CDR3, as DNA: TGTGCCAGCAGTGAGTCAGGGTTTCAGCCCCAGCATTTT.

This clone was picked up one time. The chain is built from TRBV11-2 and TRBJ2-7; 10 nucleotides agree with TRBD1. J lost 4 bases, V lost 2 bases, and 5 bases had no gene match. CDR1 and CDR2 from the germline V gene are SGHAT and FQNNGV. The CDR3 extends over 15 amino acids. The CDR3, as DNA: TGTGCCAGCAGCTTAACCGGGACAGGGGTATACGAGCAGTACTTC. Translated: CASSLTGTGVYEQYF.

The V call is TRBV27, the J call TRBJ1-6; the D is unclear. V lost 5 bases to trimming and J lost 5 bases, with 10 bases between them. CDR3 length: 14 residues. Germline lookup yields CDR1 MNHEY and CDR2 SMNVEV (reference sequence). The CDR3 spells CASSPSGNNSPLHF. The CDR3 DNA is TGTGCCAGCAGTCCCTCGGGGAATAATTCACCCCTCCACTTT.

The chain employs TRBV28 and TRBJ2-5; D gene ambiguous. Germline V lookup: CDR1 MDHEN, CDR2 SYDVKM. CDR3 length equals 11 residues. V lost 2 bases, J lost 5 bases, and 3 bases lay in between. The CDR3, as DNA: TGTGCCAGCAGTTTAGGGGAGACCCAGTACTTC. Translated, it gives CASSLGETQYF.

The chain combines TRBV10-2 with TRBJ2-7, with TRBD2 identical over 8 bases. Trimming removed 4 bases from V and 4 bases from J; junction bases left unmatched: 6. The CDR3 is 14 amino acids. Per the germline V gene, CDR1 is WSHSY and CDR2 is SAAADI. CDR3 in DNA: TGCGCCAGCAGTGTGGGTAGCGGGATATACGAGCAGTACTTC. This encodes CASSVGSGIYEQYF.

V gene TRBV6-2 or TRBV6-3 combines with J gene TRBJ2-7; no reliable D call. Germline-derived CDR1 and CDR2 are MNHEY and SVGEGT. V was clipped by 5 bases and J by 4 bases, with 18 bases between them. CDR3 length: 15 amino acids. CDR3 nucleotides: TGTGCCAGCAGTCCCCGCTTCGGAAGCCATTACGAGCAGTACTTC. Protein: CASSPRFGSHYEQYF.

The CDR3 here is CASSQDHQPQHF. In nucleotides, the CDR3 is TGTGCCAGCAGCCAAGATCATCAGCCCCAGCATTTT. The rearrangement uses TRBV4-2 and TRBJ1-5, with D unclear. The V end was cut by 0 bases, the J end by 5 bases, with 2 bases between. Germline CDR1 and CDR2: LGHNA and YNFKEQ. The CDR3 spans 12 residues.

The chain uses TRBV20-1 and TRBJ1-2, with 7 bases matching TRBD1. CDR1 and CDR2 from the germline V gene are DFQATT and SNEGSKA (reference sequence). CDR3 length: 14 amino acids. Trimming removed 3 bases from V and 1 base from J; junction bases left unmatched: 5. CDR3 sequence reads: CSASRQGSNYGYTF. The CDR3 region has the DNA TGCAGTGCTAGTAGACAGGGAAGTAACTATGGCTACACCTTC.

This chain connects TRBV27 to TRBJ1-1; the match to TRBD1 covers 8 bases. CDR3 length: 13 residues. Trimming took 5 bases from V and 4 from J; bases not matched to a gene: 3. CDR1 is MNHEY, CDR2 SMNVEV, per germline (reference sequence). The CDR3 nucleotides read TGTGCCAGCAGTCTCACAGGGGGCACTGAAGCTTTCTTT. Translating gives CASSLTGGTEAFF.

This clone appeared once. This chain joins TRBV30 and TRBJ2-7, with D unclear. Germline loops: CDR1 GTSNPN, CDR2 SVGIG (reference sequence). The CDR3 covers 17 residues. V shed 3 bases and J shed 2 bases, with 23 bases lying between them. The CDR3 region is CAWSPPARAWMTYEQYF. Written as DNA, the CDR3 is TGTGCCTGGAGCCCCCCTGCTAGGGCTTGGATGACCTACGAGCAGTACTTC.

The gene calls are TRBV7-6 and TRBJ1-5; D gene ambiguous. The CDR3 length is 13 residues. The germline V gene encodes CDR1 SGHVS and CDR2 FNYEAQ. V was clipped by 2 bases and J by 5 bases, with 7 bases between them. Here the CDR3 reads CASSLFIDQPQHF. DNA of the CDR3: TGTGCCAGCAGCTTATTCATCGATCAGCCCCAGCATTTT.

The J gene is TRBJ2-7, the V gene TRBV7-2; D ambiguous. The germline CDR1 and CDR2 sequences are SGHTA and FQGNSA. V was clipped by 3 bases and J by 2 bases, with 11 bases between them. The CDR3 spans 14 residues. In DNA, the CDR3 is TGTGCCAGCAGCTTTGGGAAGTATCCCTACGAGCAGTACTTC. Translated, it gives CASSFGKYPYEQYF.

In this sample, this clone turned up a few times. This chain joins TRBV11-2 and TRBJ1-1, with D unclear. CDR3 length: 15 amino acids. With 3 bases removed from V and 4 bases from J, the gap between germline ends came to 15 bases. Germline V lookup: CDR1 SGHAT, CDR2 FQNNGV. The CDR3 is CASSFGDGVSTEAFF. CDR3 DNA sequence: TGTGCCAGCAGCTTTGGGGATGGAGTAAGCACTGAAGCTTTCTTT.

V is TRBV6-5 and J is TRBJ1-2; 7 bases match TRBD1. Losses at the gene ends were 0 bases for V and 8 bases for J; bases not matched to a gene: 3. The CDR3 length is 13 residues. CDR1 MNHEY and CDR2 SVGAGI come from the germline V gene. The CDR3 coding sequence is TGTGCCAGCAGTTACTCAGACAGGGCCGGCTACACCTTC. Amino acid sequence: CASSYSDRAGYTF.

A few counts support this clone. The V call is TRBV3-1 (or the pseudogene TRBV3-2), the J call TRBJ2-7, with a possible D match to TRBD1 (6 bases). The CDR3 totals 14 residues. Between the trimmed V and J ends, which lost 4 bases and 2 bases, there was a span of 12 bases. CDR1 is LGHDT, CDR2 YNNKEL, per germline (reference sequence). The CDR3 reads CASSRTGITYEQYF. The CDR3 DNA reads as TGTGCCAGCAGCCGTACAGGGATCACCTACGAGCAGTACTTC.

This chain connects TRBV7-8 to TRBJ2-3, with unresolved D. CDR1 is SGHVS, CDR2 FQNEAQ, per germline. With 3 bases removed from V and 2 bases from J, the gap between germline ends came to 15 bases. This CDR3 has 16 amino acids. This CDR3 reads CASSFEMVRFTDTQYF. CDR3 nucleotides: TGTGCCAGCAGCTTCGAAATGGTGAGGTTCACAGATACGCAGTATTTT. The complete variable domain, with remaining parts taken from reference TRBV7-8 and TRBJ2-3, reads GAGVSQSPRYKVAKRGQDVALRCDPISGHVSLFWYQQALGQGPEFLTYFQNEAQLDKSGLPSDRFFAERPEGSVSTLKIQRTQQEDSAVYLCASSFEMVRFTDTQYFGPGTRLTVL.

CDR3 amino acids: CASSPSGVTGELFF. The CDR3 DNA reads TGTGCCAGCAGCCCGAGCGGGGTGACCGGGGAGCTGTTTTTT. The chain links TRBV11-3 to TRBJ2-2; 7 bases map to TRBD2. Germline-derived CDR1 and CDR2 are SGHNT and YENEEA. V shed 5 bases and J 5 bases; nucleotides not matched to a gene: 5. This CDR3 is 14 amino acids long.

This rearrangement joins TRBV28 to TRBJ1-2; D uncertain. This CDR3 comprises 18 residues. Trimming removed 4 bases at V and 5 bases at J, with 26 bases between. Germline CDR1 is MDHEN and CDR2 is SYDVKM. CDR3 in DNA: TGTGCCAGCAGTTCGCGGTACCTGCCAGATATGATGGGGTATGGCTACACCTTC. Amino acids: CASSSRYLPDMMGYGYTF.

The chain uses TRBV13 and TRBJ1-1; 8 bases fit TRBD1. CDR3 size: 19 residues. Germline trimming cut 1 base from V and 5 bases from J; bases unmatched to any gene: 18. Germline CDR1 PRHDT, CDR2 FYEKMQ (reference sequence). This CDR3 reads CASSLVLHPGQGAATEAFF. Written as DNA, the CDR3 is TGTGCCAGCAGCTTAGTTCTCCACCCGGGGCAGGGGGCGGCAACTGAAGCTTTCTTT.

The V and J genes are TRBV10-3 and TRBJ2-7; D possibly corresponds to TRBD1 (6 bases). V was cut by 4 bases and J by 0 bases, with 13 bases left in between. Per the germline V gene, CDR1 is ENHRY and CDR2 is SYGVKD. The CDR3 sequence is 15 residues long. CDR3 bases: TGTGCCATCAGTGTTGGGCAGGGGAGCTCCTACGAGCAGTACTTC. Translating it yields CAISVGQGSSYEQYF.

The J gene is TRBJ1-6, the V gene TRBV6-5; D is uncertain. Trimming took off 8 bases at V and 6 bases at J, with 11 bases between the two ends. The germline gives CDR1 MNHEY, CDR2 SVGAGI. CDR3 length: 13 amino acids. The CDR3 DNA is TGTGCCAGCTGGAATGGAGCTAATTCACCCCTCCACTTT. Encoded protein: CASWNGANSPLHF.

This clone was seen just once. This chain connects TRBV5-4 to TRBJ2-2; D is possibly TRBD1 (5 bases). Germline values: CDR1 SGHNT, CDR2 YYREEE (reference sequence). Deletions cut 3 bases from V and 1 base from J, with 13 bases between. This CDR3 comprises 16 residues. CDR3 residues: CASSSLVQVNTGELFF. DNA of the CDR3: TGTGCCAGCAGCTCCCTTGTACAGGTGAACACCGGGGAGCTGTTTTTT.

This sequence joins TRBV19 and TRBJ1-2; a weak D match, TRBD1 (6 bases). Trimming stripped 3 bases from V and 4 bases from J, with 12 bases between. The germline V gene encodes CDR1 LNHDA and CDR2 SQIVND (reference sequence). The CDR3 has 14 residues. The CDR3 coding sequence is TGTGCCAGTAGTATCCCGACAGGTCCCTATGGCTACACCTTC. This codes for CASSIPTGPYGYTF.

CDR3 nucleotides: TGTGCCATCAGTGAGAAGGGGCCTTTTGATGGCTACACCTTC. Its protein product is CAISEKGPFDGYTF. The rearrangement joins TRBV10-3 to TRBJ1-2; D is perhaps TRBD1 (5 bases). CDR1 and CDR2 (germline): ENHRY, SYGVKD. Trimming left V 2 bases short and J 6 bases short, with 13 bases between. This CDR3 has 14 amino acids.

The chain is built from TRBV6-5 and TRBJ1-5, with 7 positions matching TRBD1. The V segment lost 6 bases and the J segment 4 bases; nucleotides outside the gene matches: 3. Germline V CDR1 and CDR2: MNHEY, SVGAGI. This CDR3 is built from 13 residues. CDR3 amino acids: CASRGTANQPQHF. Written as DNA, the CDR3 is TGTGCCAGCAGGGGGACAGCTAATCAGCCCCAGCATTTT.

This sequence joins TRBV6-5 and TRBJ2-3; D uncertain. The V gene's germline CDR1 is MNHEY and CDR2 SVGAGI. This CDR3 spans 15 amino acids. The ends were cut back, 6 bases at V and 2 bases at J, with 15 bases in the middle. The CDR3 DNA reads as TGTGCCAGCAGGGCGTGGGTGGATTACACAGATACGCAGTATTTT. It yields the protein CASRAWVDYTDTQYF.